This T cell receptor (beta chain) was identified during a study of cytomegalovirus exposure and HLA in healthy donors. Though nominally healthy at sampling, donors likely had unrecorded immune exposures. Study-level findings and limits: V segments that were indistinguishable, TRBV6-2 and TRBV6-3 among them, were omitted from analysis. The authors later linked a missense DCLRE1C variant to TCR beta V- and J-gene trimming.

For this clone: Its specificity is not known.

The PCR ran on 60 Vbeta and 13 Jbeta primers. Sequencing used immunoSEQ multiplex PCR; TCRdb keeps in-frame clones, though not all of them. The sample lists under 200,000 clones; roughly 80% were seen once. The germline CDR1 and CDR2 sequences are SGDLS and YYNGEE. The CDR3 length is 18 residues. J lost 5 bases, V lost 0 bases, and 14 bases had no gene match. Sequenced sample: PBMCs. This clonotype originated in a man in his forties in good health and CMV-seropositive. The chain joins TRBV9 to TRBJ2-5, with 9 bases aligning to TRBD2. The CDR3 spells CASSVGSSGGSAGETQYF. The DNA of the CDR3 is TGTGCCAGCAGCGTAGGGAGTAGCGGGGGCTCGGCCGGGGAGACCCAGTACTTC.